These T cell receptor beta chains were read from a single sample in a study of T-cell reconstitution after alpha-beta-depleted transplantation in children. TCRdb itself ran the PCR reads through MiXCR, one entry per CDR3 protein. The sample carries approximately 350,000 distinct CDR3 sequences, roughly 15% recorded once. This material consisted of PBMCs, taken from the stem cell graft. The receptors stem from a human donor who donated a stem cell graft to a child with Fanconi anemia. CDR3s include the opening cysteine and the closing phenylalanine or tryptophan. Each record gives: J gene, V gene, clone size, D gene, CDR3 protein, CDR3 DNA. The D gene is left open where the match is weak. Rows give clone size only sometimes, using once, few, many, or a class for an expanded clone.

J: TRBJ2-7; V: TRBV7-2; size: .; D: .; CDR3: CASSGEGLLSGQYF; DNA: TGTGCCAGCAGTGGCGAGGGTCTTCTTTCCGGGCAGTACTTC
J: TRBJ2-1; V: TRBV24-1; size: many; D: TRBD1; CDR3: CATSDNGVAGQGLSNEQFF; DNA: TGTGCCACCAGTGATAACGGCGTAGCCGGACAGGGTCTGAGCAATGAGCAGTTCTTC
J: TRBJ2-1; V: TRBV4-3; size: few; D: .; CDR3: CASSQNSGAYNEQFF; DNA: TGCGCCAGCAGCCAAAATAGCGGAGCCTACAATGAGCAGTTCTTC
J: TRBJ1-1; V: TRBV29-1; size: many; D: TRBD1; CDR3: CSVEYTGGTEAFF; DNA: TGCAGCGTTGAATATACAGGGGGCACTGAAGCTTTCTTT
J: TRBJ2-3; V: TRBV28; size: many; D: .; CDR3: CASSLRRELTDTQYF; DNA: TGTGCCAGCAGTTTACGCAGGGAGCTCACAGATACGCAGTATTTT
J: TRBJ1-1; V: TRBV25-1; size: .; D: .; CDR3: CASQGWVEGTEAFF; DNA: TGTGCCAGCCAAGGGTGGGTAGAAGGGACTGAAGCTTTCTTT
J: TRBJ2-3; V: TRBV20-1; size: few; D: .; CDR3: CSASKAGTQYF; DNA: TGCAGTGCTTCTAAGGCTGGTACGCAGTATTTT
J: TRBJ2-7; V: TRBV4-3; size: .; D: TRBD1; CDR3: CASSQDYTGENEQYF; DNA: TGCGCCAGCAGCCAAGATTACACAGGGGAGAACGAGCAGTACTTC
J: TRBJ2-1; V: TRBV7-9; size: .; D: TRBD2; CDR3: CASSLTSGGLSYNEQFF; DNA: TGTGCCAGCAGCCTGACTAGCGGGGGGCTCTCCTACAATGAGCAGTTCTTC
J: TRBJ1-2; V: TRBV20-1; size: .; D: .; CDR3: CSASPLGGSNYGYTF; DNA: TGCAGTGCTAGCCCCCTCGGGGGCTCAAACTATGGCTACACCTTC
J: TRBJ2-1; V: TRBV6-4; size: many; D: TRBD2; CDR3: CASSDSAGAGNEQFF; DNA: TGTGCCAGCAGTGACTCAGCGGGGGCGGGAAATGAGCAGTTCTTC
J: TRBJ2-3; V: TRBV20-1; size: many; D: TRBD2; CDR3: CSAPNRAGGSDTQYF; DNA: TGCAGTGCTCCCAACCGAGCGGGGGGGTCAGATACGCAGTATTTT
J: TRBJ1-2; V: TRBV7-9; size: .; D: .; CDR3: CASSLFAGRGYTF; DNA: TGTGCCAGCAGCTTATTCGCAGGGAGAGGCTACACCTTC
J: TRBJ2-1; V: TRBV3-1; size: few; D: .; CDR3: CASSQSHLGGPPYNEQFF; DNA: TGTGCCAGCAGCCAATCCCATCTGGGCGGCCCCCCCTACAATGAGCAGTTCTTC
J: TRBJ2-1; V: TRBV27; size: many; D: TRBD2; CDR3: CASGGSTSGVNEQFF; DNA: TGTGCCAGCGGGGGGTCGACTAGCGGGGTAAATGAGCAGTTCTTC
J: TRBJ2-5; V: TRBV11-1; size: .; D: TRBD1; CDR3: CASSLALGQLLGDQETQYF; DNA: TGTGCCAGCAGCTTAGCGCTGGGACAGCTTTTAGGCGACCAAGAGACCCAGTACTTC
J: TRBJ2-2; V: TRBV20-1; size: .; D: TRBD2; CDR3: CSARVAGGPGELFF; DNA: TGCAGTGCTAGAGTGGCGGGGGGGCCCGGGGAGCTGTTTTTT
J: TRBJ2-5; V: TRBV4-2; size: .; D: .; CDR3: CASSQGASGLLYQETQYF; DNA: TGTGCCAGCAGCCAAGGCGCAAGCGGACTACTTTACCAAGAGACCCAGTACTTC
J: TRBJ1-2; V: TRBV5-6; size: many; D: .; CDR3: CASSLNYYPHGYTF; DNA: TGTGCCAGCAGCTTGAACTACTACCCCCATGGCTACACCTTC
J: TRBJ1-1; V: TRBV5-1; size: few; D: TRBD1; CDR3: CASSLGAGTGGLNTEAFF; DNA: TGCGCCAGCAGCTTGGGGGCCGGGACAGGGGGCCTGAACACTGAAGCTTTCTTT
J: TRBJ1-2; V: TRBV2; size: few; D: .; CDR3: CASSEGRATAYGYTF; DNA: TGTGCCAGCAGTGAGGGGAGGGCCACGGCATATGGCTACACCTTC
J: TRBJ1-4; V: TRBV29-1; size: few; D: TRBD1; CDR3: CSGGQGGEKLFF; DNA: TGCAGCGGGGGACAGGGGGGTGAAAAACTGTTTTTT
J: TRBJ1-5; V: TRBV10-3; size: .; D: TRBD1; CDR3: CAISESAGGWQPQHF; DNA: TGTGCCATCAGTGAGTCAGCAGGGGGTTGGCAGCCCCAGCATTTT
J: TRBJ1-1; V: TRBV4-2; size: .; D: TRBD1; CDR3: CASSQDLTGYDTEAFF; DNA: TGTGCCAGCAGCCAAGATCTGACAGGGTATGACACTGAAGCTTTCTTT
J: TRBJ1-4; V: TRBV15; size: few; D: .; CDR3: CATSRAARDEKLFF; DNA: TGTGCCACCAGCAGAGCCGCTCGGGATGAAAAACTGTTTTTT
J: TRBJ1-6; V: TRBV3-1; size: few; D: .; CDR3: CASSQGHRPLHF; DNA: TGTGCCAGCAGCCAAGGTCACAGACCCCTCCACTTT
J: TRBJ2-3; V: TRBV11-2; size: .; D: TRBD2; CDR3: CASSSGGGGTDTQYF; DNA: TGTGCCAGCAGTTCCGGGGGGGGGGGCACAGATACGCAGTATTTT
J: TRBJ2-3; V: TRBV6-1; size: few; D: TRBD2; CDR3: CASSPPGTTNTQYF; DNA: TGTGCCAGCAGCCCTCCCGGGACTACAAATACGCAGTATTTT
J: TRBJ2-5; V: TRBV7-9; size: many; D: .; CDR3: CASSFSETQYF; DNA: TGTGCCAGCAGTTTCAGCGAGACCCAGTACTTC
J: TRBJ1-1; V: TRBV5-1; size: many; D: .; CDR3: CASSPNRALGAFF; DNA: TGCGCCAGCAGCCCCAACCGGGCACTCGGAGCTTTCTTT
J: TRBJ2-3; V: TRBV12-3/TRBV12-4; size: few; D: TRBD1; CDR3: CASSSPGQGTDTQYF; DNA: TGTGCCAGCAGTTCCCCGGGACAGGGCACAGATACGCAGTATTTT
J: TRBJ1-1; V: TRBV18; size: few; D: .; CDR3: CASSLTPDAEAFF; DNA: TGTGCCAGCTCTCTTACTCCCGACGCTGAAGCTTTCTTT
J: TRBJ1-4; V: TRBV9; size: few; D: .; CDR3: CASSVEWTTNEKLFF; DNA: TGTGCCAGCAGCGTAGAATGGACAACTAATGAAAAACTGTTTTTT
J: TRBJ2-3; V: TRBV6-5; size: few; D: .; CDR3: CASSARGGDITDTQYF; DNA: TGTGCCAGCAGCGCAAGAGGGGGGGACATTACAGATACGCAGTATTTT
J: TRBJ2-1; V: TRBV11-2; size: .; D: TRBD2; CDR3: CASSSRASGNEQFF; DNA: TGTGCCAGCAGCTCCCGGGCTAGCGGAAATGAGCAGTTCTTC
J: TRBJ2-1; V: TRBV15; size: few; D: TRBD2; CDR3: CATSTLAGGRDEQFF; DNA: TGTGCCACCAGCACCCTAGCGGGGGGGCGAGATGAGCAGTTCTTC
J: TRBJ1-1; V: TRBV7-6; size: many; D: .; CDR3: CASSLGRENTEAFF; DNA: TGTGCCAGCAGCTTAGGGCGGGAGAACACTGAAGCTTTCTTT
J: TRBJ1-2; V: TRBV6-1; size: few; D: .; CDR3: CASRPGAAYGYTF; DNA: TGTGCCAGCAGACCAGGGGCCGCCTATGGCTACACCTTC
J: TRBJ1-5; V: TRBV12-3/TRBV12-4; size: many; D: .; CDR3: CASSLDSQPQHF; DNA: TGTGCCAGCAGTCTGGACAGTCAGCCCCAGCATTTT
J: TRBJ2-5; V: TRBV5-5; size: once; D: .; CDR3: CASSLVIGLLEAQYF; DNA: TGTGCCAGCAGCTTGGTAATCGGGCTCCTGGAGGCCCAGTACTTC
J: TRBJ2-1; V: TRBV7-2; size: few; D: TRBD1; CDR3: CASSAQGASSYNEQFF; DNA: TGTGCCAGCAGCGCGCAGGGGGCCAGCTCCTACAATGAGCAGTTCTTC
J: TRBJ1-6; V: TRBV6-1; size: many; D: .; CDR3: CASSLNLPPYSPLHF; DNA: TGTGCCAGCAGTCTCAACCTGCCACCGTATTCACCCCTCCACTTT
J: TRBJ1-4; V: TRBV4-3; size: .; D: .; CDR3: CASSQGGGTAHEKLFF; DNA: TGCGCCAGCAGCCAAGGGGGCGGGACGGCTCATGAAAAACTGTTTTTT
J: TRBJ2-5; V: TRBV4-3; size: few; D: TRBD1; CDR3: CASSQDLGGGETQYF; DNA: TGCGCCAGCAGCCAAGATCTAGGGGGCGGGGAGACCCAGTACTTC
J: TRBJ2-1; V: TRBV27; size: many; D: TRBD2; CDR3: CASSPFASGGAKNEQFF; DNA: TGTGCCAGCAGTCCCTTCGCTAGCGGGGGGGCCAAAAATGAGCAGTTCTTC